The present TCR beta chain was sequenced within a study of beta chain features in type 1 diabetes. The investigators reverse transcribed all of the isolated RNA, so they sequenced expressed TCRB transcripts. TCRdb's copy holds only in-frame clones and misses some; the assay was immunoSEQ multiplex PCR. The data show over 150,000 clones, with roughly 8% seen just once and 0.5% to 0.65% held by the top ten. Germline lookup yields CDR1 SGHNT and CDR2 YYREEE (reference sequence). V was pared by 6 bases and J by 2 bases, with 8 bases of the junction left unmatched. The CDR3 sequence is 16 residues long. The TCR originated in a man younger than 30 in good health. The sequenced sample was central memory CD4+ T cells from blood. The chain combines TRBV5-4 with TRBJ2-7; 13 bases match TRBD2. The CDR3 DNA follows: TGTGCCAGCACCGGGGGAGGGACTAGCGGGACCTACGAGCAGTACTTC. Translated, it gives CASTGGGTSGTYEQYF.